This T cell receptor beta chain was identified in a study of blood T cell repertoires in COVID-19. Original handling: Reference gene primer amplification in the assay estimated nucleated cell counts. Data came from immunoSEQ multiplex PCR; TCRdb stores just in-frame clones and leaves some out. V and J calls and clone size are those listed in that table; D and trimming were worked out from the DNA. This table has some 180,000 clones, about 81% appearing once. Germline CDR1 reads SGHDN; CDR2 reads FVKESK. This CDR3 region has 13 residues. V was trimmed by 3 bases and J by 6 bases, leaving 12 bases between them.

This chain joins TRBV14 and TRBJ2-7; D is unclear. The material sequenced was peripheral blood. The sequence derives from a woman aged 55-69 years with COVID-19, enrolled during active disease. The CDR3 nucleotides read TGTGCCAGCAGCCACCTAGGATCGGGCGAGCAGTACTTC. Protein product: CASSHLGSGEQYF.